A single sample gave rise to the 31 T cell receptor beta chains below, sequenced in a study of blood T cell repertoires in COVID-19. Sequencing was performed with immunoSEQ multiplex PCR; in TCRdb, only in-frame clones are kept and a portion is missing. Of fewer than 150,000 clones listed, approximately 85% are singletons. Sequencing was performed on peripheral blood. All receptors derive from a woman in her sixties with COVID-19, enrolled during active disease.

The chain recombines TRBV10-3 with TRBJ2-7, with 9 bases fitting TRBD1. The CDR3 contains 16 residues. V shed 3 bases and J 3 bases; nucleotides not matched to a gene: 9. CDR1 is ENHRY, CDR2 SYGVKD, per germline. The CDR3 region has the DNA TGTGCCATCAGTGAATCCGGGACAGGGAGTTACTACGAGCAGTACTTC. It translates to CAISESGTGSYYEQYF.

V is TRBV5-4 and J is TRBJ1-2; TRBD1 agrees at 7 bases. CDR3 length: 18 amino acids. Germline-derived CDR1 and CDR2 are SGHNT and YYREEE (reference sequence). Trimming at V came to 3 bases and at J to 10 bases, leaving 24 bases not matched to a gene. CDR3 in DNA: TGTGCCAGCAGCTCGGGGGGGCCAACAGGGGCACGTCCTGAAACCTACACCTTC. Its protein product is CASSSGGPTGARPETYTF.

This chain joins TRBV5-6 and TRBJ2-7, with D possibly being TRBD1 (6 bases). The CDR3 length is 14 residues. Trimming left V 0 bases short and J 3 bases short, with 10 bases between. Germline V gene lookup returns CDR1 SGHDT and CDR2 YYEEEE. The CDR3 region is CASSLGWDNYEQYF. Written as DNA, the CDR3 is TGTGCCAGCAGCTTGGGCTGGGACAACTACGAGCAGTACTTC.

The CDR3 bases are TGTGCCAGCAGTGGGGGACTAGCTGAAGAGACCCAGTACTTC. Residues: CASSGGLAEETQYF. The rearrangement links TRBV2 to TRBJ2-5, with TRBD2 matching over 9 bases. V lost 4 bases, J lost 3 bases, and 3 bases stayed unmatched. This CDR3 is 14 amino acids long. Germline V lookup: CDR1 SNHLY, CDR2 FYNNEI.

The chain recombines TRBV19 with TRBJ1-2; D not resolved. Trimming shortened V by 5 bases and J by 6 bases, and 16 bases separated the two germline ends. This CDR3 is built from 14 residues. CDR1 LNHDA and CDR2 SQIVND come from the germline V gene (reference sequence). CDR3 amino acids: CASSPRRPSDGYTF. CDR3 in DNA: TGTGCCAGTAGTCCTCGGAGGCCTTCGGATGGCTACACCTTC. The complete variable domain, with remaining parts taken from reference TRBV19 and TRBJ1-2, reads DGGITQSPKYLFRKEGQNVTLSCEQNLNHDAMYWYRQDPGQGLRLIYYSQIVNDFQKGDIAEGYSVSREKKESFPLTVTSAQKNPTAFYLCASSPRRPSDGYTFGSGTRLTVV.

The chain employs TRBV27 and TRBJ1-2, with 8 bases fitting TRBD1. The CDR3 runs to 12 residues. Unmatched junction bases numbered 2, after V lost 5 bases and J lost 6 bases. CDR1 MNHEY and CDR2 SMNVEV come from the germline V gene (reference sequence). The CDR3 spells CASSDRGNGYTF. As DNA, the CDR3 is TGTGCCAGCAGTGACAGGGGAAATGGCTACACCTTC.

The chain has TRBV5-1 and TRBJ2-1, with 7 bases fitting TRBD1. The CDR3 sequence is 14 residues long. Germline loops: CDR1 SGHRS, CDR2 YFSETQ. V dropped 5 bases and J dropped 3; count of bases not matched to a gene: 5. The CDR3 region has the DNA TGCGCCAGCAGTACCGGGACAGACTACAATGAGCAGTTCTTC. It translates to CASSTGTDYNEQFF.

V usage is TRBV7-9 and J usage is TRBJ1-2, with TRBD1 matching over 9 bases. The V gene end was trimmed by 4 bases and the J gene end by 7 bases; junction bases not matched to a gene: 4. The CDR3 spans 13 residues. Germline-derived CDR1 and CDR2 are SEHNR and FQNEAQ (reference sequence). CDR3 residues: CASSWTGEGGYTF. As DNA, the CDR3 is TGTGCCAGCAGCTGGACAGGGGAGGGTGGCTACACCTTC. Together with reference TRBV7-9 and TRBJ1-2, the CDR3 gives the full variable domain: DTGVSQNPRHKITKRGQNVTFRCDPISEHNRLYWYRQTLGQGPEFLTYFQNEAQLEKSRLLSDRFSAERPKGSFSTLEIQRTEQGDSAMYLCASSWTGEGGYTFGSGTRLTVV.

The sample holds one count of this clone. The V and J genes are TRBV5-4 and TRBJ1-5; D is perhaps TRBD1 (6 bases). Germline assignment: CDR1 SGHNT and CDR2 YYREEE (reference sequence). The V gene lost 4 bases and the J gene lost 1 base, with 15 bases spanning the gap. The CDR3 contains 16 residues. Here the CDR3 DNA reads TGTGCCAGCAGCCCGGGGGGGGCCGGGAGCAATCAGCCCCAGCATTTT. Translating it yields CASSPGGAGSNQPQHF.

The gene calls are TRBV19 and TRBJ1-1, with 9 nucleotides matching TRBD1. The germline CDR1 and CDR2 sequences are LNHDA and SQIVND (reference sequence). J lost 4 bases, V lost 3 bases, and 9 bases had no gene match. CDR3 size: 16 residues. CDR3 amino acids: CASSIAGTGLGTEAFF. The CDR3 DNA is TGTGCCAGTAGTATTGCCGGGACAGGGCTAGGCACTGAAGCTTTCTTT.

The chain couples TRBV19 to TRBJ1-2; D might be TRBD1 (6 bases). The CDR3 covers 18 residues. Germline V gene lookup returns CDR1 LNHDA and CDR2 SQIVND (reference sequence). The V gene lost 3 bases and the J gene lost 1 base, with 21 bases spanning the gap. The CDR3 DNA follows: TGTGCCAGTAGTATCGCTGGGATACTCATCAGGGGTAACTATGGCTACACCTTC. This translates into CASSIAGILIRGNYGYTF.

The chain uses TRBV7-8 and TRBJ1-5; 8 nucleotides agree with TRBD1. V shed 1 base and J 7 bases; nucleotides not matched to a gene: 12. The CDR3 has 17 amino acids. CDR1 and CDR2 from the germline V gene are SGHVS and FQNEAQ. CDR3 residues: CASSLESGGHLGQPQHF. CDR3 coding DNA: TGTGCCAGCAGCTTAGAGTCAGGGGGCCATTTAGGCCAGCCCCAGCATTTT.

This rearrangement joins TRBV4-3 to TRBJ1-6; 7 bases fit TRBD1. J lost 0 bases, V lost 4 bases, and 3 bases had no gene match. CDR1 is LGHNA and CDR2 is YSLEER in the germline V gene. The CDR3 is 16 amino acids. CDR3: CASSPRQGSYNSPLHF. The CDR3 DNA is TGCGCCAGCAGCCCCCGACAGGGCTCCTATAATTCACCCCTCCACTTT.

The J gene is TRBJ2-1, the V gene TRBV5-1; 14 positions match TRBD2. V shed 1 base, J shed 9 bases, and the junction held 6 bases outside the gene matches. The germline CDR1 and CDR2 sequences are SGHRS and YFSETQ. This CDR3 has 16 residues. CDR3 in amino acids: CASSLTTSGGAGEQFF. The CDR3 nucleotides are TGCGCCAGCAGCTTGACGACTAGCGGGGGGGCCGGTGAGCAGTTCTTC.

CDR3 sequence (DNA): TGCGCCAGCAGCTTGGCGCTAGCGGGGATGGGTGAGCAGTACTTC. Translation: CASSLALAGMGEQYF. V is TRBV5-1 and J is TRBJ2-7; 9 bases match TRBD2. V dropped 0 bases and J dropped 7; count of bases not matched to a gene: 8. The CDR3 length is 15 residues. Germline V gene data show CDR1 as SGHRS and CDR2 as YFSETQ. Together with reference TRBV5-1 and TRBJ2-7, the CDR3 gives the full variable domain: KAGVTQTPRYLIKTRGQQVTLSCSPISGHRSVSWYQQTPGQGLQFLFEYFSETQRNKGNFPGRFSGRQFSNSRSEMNVSTLELGDSALYLCASSLALAGMGEQYFGPGTRLTVT.

V is TRBV10-1 and J is TRBJ2-4; 8 bases line up with TRBD2. Germline V gene data show CDR1 as WNHNN and CDR2 as SYGVQD (reference sequence). The J segment lost 6 bases and the V segment lost 0 bases, leaving 7 bases of the junction unmatched. The CDR3 consists of 16 residues. CDR3 amino acids: CASSESGRGGRNIQYF. CDR3 DNA: TGCGCCAGCAGTGAGTCGGGGCGCGGGGGGCGAAACATTCAGTACTTC.

This chain connects TRBV30 to TRBJ2-1, with D possibly TRBD2 on 6 matching bases. This CDR3 comprises 14 residues. Trimming removed 3 bases from V and 2 bases from J, with 11 bases in between. From germline, CDR1 is GTSNPN and CDR2 SVGIG (reference sequence). This chain's CDR3 is CAWSTSSTYNEQFF. CDR3 DNA sequence: TGTGCCTGGAGCACTAGCTCGACCTACAATGAGCAGTTCTTC.

The rearrangement links TRBV5-4 to TRBJ2-3; D not resolved. V lost 6 bases and J lost 0, with 14 bases in between. CDR1 and CDR2 (germline): SGHNT, YYREEE (reference sequence). The CDR3 is 15 amino acids. CDR3 protein: CASNPTASSTDTQYF. The CDR3 DNA reads as TGTGCCAGCAATCCTACGGCTAGTAGCACAGATACGCAGTATTTT. Full variable domain (remainder filled in from reference TRBV5-4 and TRBJ2-3): ETGVTQSPTHLIKTRGQQVTLRCSSQSGHNTVSWYQQALGQGPQFIFQYYREEENGRGNFPPRFSGLQFPNYSSELNVNALELDDSALYLCASNPTASSTDTQYFGPGTRLTVL.

The genes are TRBV6-5 and TRBJ1-2; 8 bases align to TRBD1. Per germline, CDR1 MNHEY and CDR2 SVGAGI. There are 13 residues in the CDR3. The trim removed 6 bases at V and 5 bases at J, leaving 5 bases unmatched. The CDR3: CASSRDRLYGYTF. The CDR3 coding sequence is TGTGCCAGCAGCCGGGACAGGCTATATGGCTACACCTTC.

This clone was picked up one time. The chain recombines TRBV10-2 with TRBJ2-5, with D maybe TRBD2 (5 bases). V lost 2 bases, J lost 5 bases, and 9 bases lay in between. Germline CDR1 is WSHSY and CDR2 is SAAADI. The CDR3 has 13 residues. The CDR3 spells CASSEGREETQYF. CDR3 in DNA: TGCGCCAGCAGTGAGGGTAGGGAGGAGACCCAGTACTTC.

This chain connects TRBV3-1 (or the pseudogene TRBV3-2) to TRBJ1-3; D is perhaps TRBD1 (5 bases). The V and J ends lost 2 bases and 0 bases respectively, with 17 bases between them. Germline CDR1 LGHDT, CDR2 YNNKEL (reference sequence). This CDR3 has 18 residues. CDR3 protein: CASSQSYAGTISGNTIYF. The CDR3 nucleotides are TGTGCCAGCAGCCAATCATACGCGGGGACGATCTCTGGAAACACCATATATTTT.

The chain has TRBV19 and TRBJ2-5; the match to TRBD1 covers 7 bases. Trimming took 4 bases from V and 0 from J; bases not matched to a gene: 5. Per germline, CDR1 LNHDA and CDR2 SQIVND (reference sequence). This CDR3 region has 15 residues. CDR3: CASSTTGQNQETQYF. The CDR3, as DNA: TGTGCCAGTAGTACCACGGGACAGAACCAAGAGACCCAGTACTTC. The complete variable domain, with remaining parts taken from reference TRBV19 and TRBJ2-5, reads DGGITQSPKYLFRKEGQNVTLSCEQNLNHDAMYWYRQDPGQGLRLIYYSQIVNDFQKGDIAEGYSVSREKKESFPLTVTSAQKNPTAFYLCASSTTGQNQETQYFGPGTRLLVL.

The CDR3 DNA follows: TGTGCCAGCAGTGAATATACAGGAAACTATGGCTACACCTTC. It yields the protein CASSEYTGNYGYTF. This chain connects TRBV25-1 to TRBJ1-2, with D tentatively TRBD1 (5 bases). From germline, CDR1 is MGHDK and CDR2 SYGVNS. The CDR3 is made up of 14 amino acids. The ends were cut back, 0 bases at V and 2 bases at J, with 7 bases in the middle.

This chain uses TRBV7-9 with TRBJ1-1; 7 nucleotides agree with TRBD1. The CDR3 sequence is 16 residues long. V dropped 6 bases and J dropped 0; count of bases not matched to a gene: 10. The V gene's germline CDR1 is SEHNR and CDR2 FQNEAQ (reference sequence). CDR3 DNA: TGTGCCAGCAGACCTCGACAGGGCCGGTTGAACACTGAAGCTTTCTTT. This translates into CASRPRQGRLNTEAFF.

The chain carries TRBV7-9 and TRBJ1-5, with 10 bases fitting TRBD1. The CDR3 runs 15 residues. The ends lost 3 bases at V and 8 bases at J; junction bases unmatched: 7. CDR1 and CDR2 from the germline V gene are SEHNR and FQNEAQ (reference sequence). DNA of the CDR3: TGTGCCAGCAGCTTTACCGGGACAGGGGAGAAGCCCCAGCATTTT. The encoded protein is CASSFTGTGEKPQHF.

J is TRBJ2-7 and V is TRBV6-1; TRBD2 matches at 8 bases. CDR3 length: 17 residues. J lost 8 bases, V lost 0 bases, and 15 bases had no gene match. Germline CDR1 and CDR2: MNHNS and SASEGT. The CDR3 here is CASSEALVGLVVLKQYF. DNA of the CDR3: TGTGCCAGCAGTGAAGCGCTTGTGGGACTAGTCGTTTTGAAGCAGTACTTC.

This clone was seen a handful of times. V and J are TRBV7-2 and TRBJ2-3; 9 nucleotides align to TRBD2. Germline CDR1 is SGHTA and CDR2 is FQGNSA. The trim removed 5 bases at V and 6 bases at J, leaving 6 bases unmatched. The CDR3 is 14 amino acids. This CDR3 reads CASSGVAGVDTQYF. CDR3 sequence (DNA): TGTGCCAGCAGCGGTGTAGCGGGGGTGGATACGCAGTATTTT.

The genes are TRBV7-2 and TRBJ2-5; 8 bases fit TRBD2. J lost 5 bases, V lost 7 bases, and 6 bases had no gene match. CDR3 length: 13 amino acids. CDR1 is SGHTA and CDR2 is FQGNSA in the germline V gene. CDR3 in amino acids: CASIGASGETQYF. Written as DNA, the CDR3 is TGTGCCAGCATTGGTGCTAGCGGGGAGACCCAGTACTTC.

This chain links TRBV5-1 with TRBJ2-1, with D uncertain. The CDR3 spans 15 residues. V lost 4 bases and J 8 bases, leaving 19 bases between the germline ends. Germline assignment: CDR1 SGHRS and CDR2 YFSETQ. The CDR3 nucleotides read TGCGCCAGCAGCATTAGTGCGGAACCCACCGATGAGCAGTTCTTC. Encoded protein: CASSISAEPTDEQFF.

This sequence joins TRBV5-4 and TRBJ2-7; 7 bases map to TRBD2. Trimming cost V 1 base and J 3 bases; bases outside gene matches: 7. The germline V gene encodes CDR1 SGHNT and CDR2 YYREEE (reference sequence). This CDR3 has 15 amino acids. The CDR3 loop reads CASSLLGGTIYEQYF. CDR3 in DNA: TGTGCCAGCAGCTTGTTGGGAGGGACGATCTACGAGCAGTACTTC. The variable domain in full, with the rest retrieved from reference TRBV5-4 and TRBJ2-7, is ETGVTQSPTHLIKTRGQQVTLRCSSQSGHNTVSWYQQALGQGPQFIFQYYREEENGRGNFPPRFSGLQFPNYSSELNVNALELDDSALYLCASSLLGGTIYEQYFGPGTRLTVT.

In DNA, the CDR3 is TGTGCCAGCAGGCCCGGGACAGGGGCCGGGAACACTGAAGCTTTCTTT. Residues: CASRPGTGAGNTEAFF. The rearrangement joins TRBV7-9 to TRBJ1-1; 10 positions agree with TRBD1. Trimming took 6 bases from V and 1 from J; bases not matched to a gene: 8. CDR1 is SEHNR, CDR2 FQNEAQ, per germline (reference sequence). The CDR3 contains 16 residues.